This passage covers 23 T cell receptor beta chains from one sample sequenced in a study of OX40 agonist ivuxolimab in advanced cancers. TCRdb's table, derived via immunoSEQ multiplex PCR, lists solely in-frame clones and lacks some. The table has around 60,000 clones, over 90% seen once. Source: CD4+ or CD8+ T cells sorted from blood, taken in a trial of the OX40 agonist ivuxolimab. These receptors were taken from an adult with an advanced solid tumor such as melanoma, head and neck, liver or kidney cancer.

V is TRBV7-9 and J is TRBJ1-1; TRBD1 is a possible D gene (5 bases). The CDR3 has 16 residues. The V end lost 5 bases, the J end lost 0 bases, and 16 bases lay between the germline ends. CDR1 and CDR2 (germline): SEHNR, FQNEAQ (reference sequence). CDR3 coding DNA: TGTGCCAGCAGCATACCCCCGGGGGACCTGAACACTGAAGCTTTCTTT. This encodes CASSIPPGDLNTEAFF. The full variable domain, with the rest looked up from reference TRBV7-9 and TRBJ1-1, is DTGVSQNPRHKITKRGQNVTFRCDPISEHNRLYWYRQTLGQGPEFLTYFQNEAQLEKSRLLSDRFSAERPKGSFSTLEIQRTEQGDSAMYLCASSIPPGDLNTEAFFGQGTRLTVV.

The genes are TRBV30 and TRBJ2-3; D uncertain. Germline assignment: CDR1 GTSNPN and CDR2 SVGIG (reference sequence). The germline V and J ends were trimmed by 8 bases and 8 bases, with 17 bases remaining between them. The CDR3 has 12 amino acids. CDR3 loop: CARDDSSGTQYF. The CDR3 coding sequence is TGTGCCAGAGACGACTCCTCGGGTACGCAGTATTTT.

The chain combines TRBV10-1 with TRBJ2-1, with a weak D call TRBD1 (6 bases). V lost 2 bases to trimming and J lost 3 bases, with 8 bases between them. The CDR3 runs to 14 residues. Per the germline V gene, CDR1 is WNHNN and CDR2 is SYGVQD (reference sequence). CDR3 residues: CASSEARGYNEQFF. The CDR3 DNA follows: TGCGCCAGCAGTGAGGCCAGGGGCTACAATGAGCAGTTCTTC.

This chain links TRBV21-1 with TRBJ2-7; the tabulated D call, TRBD2, remains unverified against the DNA. TRBV21-1 represents a pseudogene. The CDR3 is 20 amino acids. CDR3 loop: CASILSTGTSCSRGFYEQYF. CDR3 DNA: TGTGCCAGCATCCTTTCGACCGGGACTAGCTGTTCAAGGGGGTTTTACGAGCAGTACTTC.

The rearrangement uses TRBV6-6 and TRBJ2-5; 9 bases fit TRBD2. This CDR3 region has 16 residues. Germline values: CDR1 MNHNY, CDR2 SVGAGI (reference sequence). With 2 bases clipped from V and 4 bases from J, the junction kept 8 bases outside the gene matches. The CDR3 nucleotides read TGTGCCAGCAGTTACGGTCCTAGCGGGATGGGAGAGACCCAGTACTTC. It is translated as CASSYGPSGMGETQYF.

The rearrangement links TRBV30 to TRBJ2-5, with D possibly called TRBD1 or TRBD2 (6 bases each). From germline, CDR1 is GTSNPN and CDR2 SVGIG (reference sequence). This CDR3 region has 14 residues. The V gene lost 3 bases and the J gene lost 4 bases, with 15 bases spanning the gap. CDR3 in amino acids: CAWSRGGTVETQYF. CDR3 sequence (DNA): TGTGCCTGGAGCAGGGGCGGGACGGTAGAGACCCAGTACTTC.

The rearrangement uses TRBV7-9 and TRBJ2-7, with a tentative D call TRBD2 (5 bases). Per the germline V gene, CDR1 is SEHNR and CDR2 is FQNEAQ (reference sequence). The CDR3 consists of 12 residues. The V gene lost 6 bases and the J gene lost 4 bases, with 10 bases spanning the gap. The DNA for the CDR3 is TGTGCCAGCAGTCGGACGGGATACGAGCAGTACTTC. It specifies CASSRTGYEQYF.

The V gene is TRBV27, the J gene TRBJ2-7; TRBD2 is a possible D gene (6 bases). There are 16 residues in the CDR3. Trimming took 3 bases from V and 1 from J, leaving 16 bases between them. Germline assignment: CDR1 MNHEY and CDR2 SMNVEV (reference sequence). Written as DNA, the CDR3 is TGTGCCAGCAGTTTCGGTTTTGGGGGGAATTCCTACGAGCAGTACTTC. It codes for CASSFGFGGNSYEQYF.

The chain has TRBV21-1 and TRBJ2-1; TRBD1, as called in the table, went unchecked against the DNA. TRBV21-1 is given as a pseudogene. This CDR3 has 16 amino acids. CDR3 sequence: CASSKERPGKHNEQFF. The CDR3, as DNA: TGTGCCAGCAGCAAAGAAAGGCCAGGGAAACACAATGAGCAGTTCTTC.

The chain combines TRBV29-1 with TRBJ2-2; possibly TRBD2 for D (5 bases). The CDR3 runs 18 residues. CDR1 and CDR2 (germline): SQVTM, ANQGSEA. Trimming took 0 bases from V and 6 from J, leaving 23 bases between them. CDR3 sequence: CSVEDAVDRESLPGELFF. Here the CDR3 DNA reads TGCAGCGTTGAAGATGCGGTAGACCGGGAATCCCTACCCGGGGAGCTGTTTTTT.

The chain employs TRBV14 and TRBJ1-2; 9 nucleotides align to TRBD1. Looked up from germline, CDR1 is SGHDN and CDR2 is FVKESK. Trimming cost V 3 bases and J 6 bases; bases outside gene matches: 8. The CDR3 loop spans 15 amino acids. The CDR3 DNA sequence: TGTGCCAGCAGCCAGTCAGGGACAGGGTTGAATGGCTACACCTTC. Encoded protein: CASSQSGTGLNGYTF.

The chain carries TRBV10-3 and TRBJ2-2; D is undetermined. Germline CDR1 ENHRY, CDR2 SYGVKD. V was trimmed by 4 bases and J by 6 bases, leaving 3 bases between them. The CDR3 extends over 11 amino acids. DNA for the CDR3: TGTGCCATCAGTGGGCCCGGGGAGCTGTTTTTT. Translating it yields CAISGPGELFF.

This chain connects TRBV4-3 to TRBJ2-7; 8 positions agree with TRBD2. V was pared by 0 bases and J by 2 bases, with 6 bases of the junction left unmatched. The CDR3 runs to 16 residues. The germline V gene has CDR1 LGHNA and CDR2 YSLEER. DNA for the CDR3: TGCGCCAGCAGCCAAGACACCACTAGCGGAACCTACGAGCAGTACTTC. Protein product: CASSQDTTSGTYEQYF.

Comment on this clone: This same CDR3 is encoded by further DNA sequences in the sample. The rearrangement uses TRBV11-2 and TRBJ2-7; tentative D call: TRBD2 (6 bases). CDR1 is SGHAT, CDR2 FQNNGV, per germline. Trimming cost V 5 bases and J 1 base, with 9 bases left between them. This CDR3 region has 13 residues. CDR3 nucleotides: TGTGCCAGCAGCCTAGGAGGGTCCTACGAGCAGTACTTC. This encodes CASSLGGSYEQYF.

The chain has TRBV7-9 and TRBJ2-7, with D possibly being TRBD2 (5 bases). V was trimmed by 6 bases and J by 4 bases, leaving 16 bases between them. CDR1 is SEHNR, CDR2 FQNEAQ, per germline (reference sequence). The CDR3 contains 14 residues. CDR3 nucleotide sequence: TGTGCCAGCAGAGCCCCTGACGGGGTTTACGAGCAGTACTTC. This translates into CASRAPDGVYEQYF.

V gene TRBV9 combines with J gene TRBJ1-1; TRBD1 is a possible D gene (6 bases). In germline, CDR1 is SGDLS, CDR2 YYNGEE. The CDR3 extends over 15 amino acids. Trimming stripped 2 bases from V and 0 bases from J, with 11 bases between. The CDR3 protein is CASSVSGEMNTEAFF. The CDR3 DNA is TGTGCCAGCAGCGTCTCAGGGGAAATGAACACTGAAGCTTTCTTT.

V usage is TRBV4-3 and J usage is TRBJ2-5, with 10 bases identical to TRBD2. CDR1 is LGHNA, CDR2 YSLEER, per germline. V dropped 2 bases and J dropped 0; count of bases not matched to a gene: 3. This CDR3 spans 16 amino acids. CDR3: CASSQTSGAYQETQYF. In nucleotides, the CDR3 is TGCGCCAGCAGCCAAACTAGCGGGGCCTACCAAGAGACCCAGTACTTC.

The chain links TRBV4-1 to TRBJ1-5, with 7 bases that match TRBD1. The CDR3 spans 16 residues. From germline, CDR1 is MGHRA and CDR2 YSYEKL. V dropped 4 bases and J dropped 7; count of bases not matched to a gene: 13. CDR3: CASSPSAPGGGQPQHF. CDR3 sequence (DNA): TGCGCCAGCAGCCCCAGCGCGCCGGGAGGGGGCCAGCCCCAGCATTTT.

The chain is built from TRBV13 and TRBJ2-3; the D is unclear. Trimming left V 0 bases short and J 6 bases short, with 10 bases between. The CDR3 is 14 amino acids. The V gene's germline CDR1 is PRHDT and CDR2 FYEKMQ (reference sequence). The CDR3 DNA reads TGTGCCAGCAGCTTAGGGGTGTTGGGGGATACGCAGTATTTT. Translating gives CASSLGVLGDTQYF. Using reference TRBV13 and TRBJ2-3 for the parts outside the CDR3, the full variable domain is AAGVIQSPRHLIKEKRETATLKCYPIPRHDTVYWYQQGPGQDPQFLISFYEKMQSDKGSIPDRFSAQQFSDYHSELNMSSLELGDSALYFCASSLGVLGDTQYFGPGTRLTVL.

The chain joins TRBV28 to TRBJ2-2; 8 positions match TRBD1. The germline V gene has CDR1 MDHEN and CDR2 SYDVKM. The length of the CDR3 is 15 residues. The V gene end was trimmed by 4 bases and the J gene end by 5 bases; junction bases not matched to a gene: 6. The CDR3 loop is CASSSPGQVTGELFF. In DNA form, the CDR3 reads TGTGCCAGCAGTTCCCCGGGACAGGTAACCGGGGAGCTGTTTTTT. The complete variable domain, with remaining parts taken from reference TRBV28 and TRBJ2-2, reads DVKVTQSSRYLVKRTGEKVFLECVQDMDHENMFWYRQDPGLGLRLIYFSYDVKMKEKGDIPEGYSVSREKKERFSLILESASTNQTSMYLCASSSPGQVTGELFFGEGSRLTVL.

The rearrangement links TRBV4-1 to TRBJ2-1; tentatively, D is TRBD1 (5 bases). Trimming left V 2 bases short and J 10 bases short, with 15 bases between. This CDR3 spans 14 amino acids. Germline CDR1 and CDR2: MGHRA and YSYEKL. CDR3 protein: CASSQPSGPPEQFF. CDR3 DNA: TGCGCCAGCAGCCAACCTTCAGGGCCTCCGGAGCAGTTCTTC.

This chain links TRBV11-3 with TRBJ2-4; 7 bases agree with TRBD2. CDR1 and CDR2 from the germline V gene are SGHNT and YENEEA. This CDR3 is 14 amino acids long. J was trimmed by 5 bases and V by 2 bases; bases with no gene match: 3. The CDR3 DNA reads TGTGCCAGCAGCTTAACGGGAGGAGAAAACATTCAGTACTTC. Protein product: CASSLTGGENIQYF. Full variable domain (rest looked up from reference TRBV11-3 and TRBJ2-4): EAGVVQSPRYKIIEKKQPVAFWCNPISGHNTLYWYLQNLGQGPELLIRYENEEAVDDSQLPKDRFSAERLKGVDSTLKIQPAELGDSAVYLCASSLTGGENIQYFGAGTRLSVL.

The V gene is TRBV28, the J gene TRBJ1-2, with D uncertain. The germline V gene has CDR1 MDHEN and CDR2 SYDVKM. The V and J ends lost 3 bases and 7 bases respectively, with 18 bases between them. This CDR3 has 15 residues. The CDR3 loop reads CASSFIAAGDGGYTF. CDR3 coding DNA: TGTGCCAGCAGTTTTATCGCGGCTGGGGATGGTGGCTACACCTTC.